The 9 T cell receptor beta chains listed next were all sequenced from one sample in a study of beta chain features in type 1 diabetes. Isolated RNA was reverse transcribed in full, so expressed TCRB transcripts were sequenced. TCRdb's table, derived via immunoSEQ multiplex PCR, lists solely in-frame clones and lacks some. The profile covers some 360,000 clones, with about 20% appearing a single time and around 0.044% taken by the ten largest. Sample: naive CD4+ T cells from blood. These receptors all stem from a woman aged 18-29 years in good health.

This chain uses TRBV11-2 with TRBJ2-3; 8 bases match TRBD2. The CDR3 is 16 residues long. Germline lookup yields CDR1 SGHAT and CDR2 FQNNGV. The V segment lost 1 base and the J segment 6 bases; nucleotides outside the gene matches: 9. DNA of the CDR3: TGTGCCAGCAGCTTAGTACGGAGCGGGGGTGGGGATACGCAGTATTTT. Protein: CASSLVRSGGGDTQYF.

The J gene is TRBJ1-3, the V gene TRBV13; D not resolved. This CDR3 has 13 amino acids. The germline V gene has CDR1 PRHDT and CDR2 FYEKMQ (reference sequence). V was trimmed by 5 bases and J by 4 bases, leaving 9 bases between them. CDR3 in amino acids: CASSMGPGNTIYF. In nucleotides, the CDR3 is TGTGCCAGCAGCATGGGCCCAGGAAACACCATATATTTT. Using reference TRBV13 and TRBJ1-3 for the parts outside the CDR3, the full variable domain is AAGVIQSPRHLIKEKRETATLKCYPIPRHDTVYWYQQGPGQDPQFLISFYEKMQSDKGSIPDRFSAQQFSDYHSELNMSSLELGDSALYFCASSMGPGNTIYFGEGSWLTVV.

The chain is built from TRBV23-1 and TRBJ1-3; 7 bases agree with TRBD1. TRBV23-1 is classed as an ORF, of uncertain function. The CDR3 sequence is 15 residues long. J was trimmed by 0 bases and V by 3 bases; bases with no gene match: 2. DNA for the CDR3: TGCGCCAGCAGTCACCAGGGGGGCTCTGGAAACACCATATATTTT. It encodes CASSHQGGSGNTIYF.

To note about this clone: Other DNA sequences in this sample translate to the same CDR3. CDR3 amino acids: CASSLRGNTEAFF. The CDR3 DNA reads TGCGCCAGCAGCTTGCGAGGGAACACTGAAGCTTTCTTT. This chain links TRBV5-1 with TRBJ1-1; D unresolved. CDR1 SGHRS and CDR2 YFSETQ come from the germline V gene. Trimming removed 1 base at V and 1 base at J, with 5 bases between. The CDR3 totals 13 residues.

The rearrangement uses TRBV29-1 and TRBJ2-7; no definite D call. The germline gives CDR1 SQVTM, CDR2 ANQGSEA. The ends were cut back, 2 bases at V and 2 bases at J, with 4 bases in the middle. There are 11 residues in the CDR3. The CDR3 loop reads CSVEQTYEQYF. CDR3 DNA: TGCAGCGTTGAACAGACCTACGAGCAGTACTTC.

This clone was recorded a few times. The J gene is TRBJ2-2, the V gene TRBV5-6, with D possibly being TRBD2 (6 bases). V lost 3 bases, J lost 3 bases, and 9 bases lay in between. Germline assignment: CDR1 SGHDT and CDR2 YYEEEE. The CDR3 totals 14 residues. The CDR3 DNA reads TGTGCCAGCAGCTCCACTAGCTACACCGGGGAGCTGTTTTTT. Its protein is CASSSTSYTGELFF. The whole variable domain, remainder taken from reference TRBV5-6 and TRBJ2-2, is DAGVTQSPTHLIKTRGQQVTLRCSPKSGHDTVSWYQQALGQGPQFIFQYYEEEERQRGNFPDRFSGHQFPNYSSELNVNALLLGDSALYLCASSSTSYTGELFFGEGSRLTVL.

This clone was picked up a small number of times. The chain is built from TRBV27 and TRBJ2-4; the D gene is possibly TRBD1 (6 bases). Trimming shortened V by 6 bases and J by 2 bases, and 14 bases separated the two germline ends. CDR3 length: 15 amino acids. Per the germline V gene, CDR1 is MNHEY and CDR2 is SMNVEV (reference sequence). CDR3: CASSVQGTTKNIQYF. CDR3 coding DNA: TGTGCCAGCAGCGTGCAAGGGACAACCAAAAACATTCAGTACTTC.

This clone has a handful of counts. The chain is built from TRBV5-1 and TRBJ2-3, with D perhaps matching TRBD2 (6 bases). The germline gives CDR1 SGHRS, CDR2 YFSETQ. CDR3 length: 16 amino acids. Trimming removed 4 bases at V and 4 bases at J, with 19 bases between. The CDR3 DNA sequence: TGCGCCAGCAGCGGGATCGAAGCGGGTCCCGCAGATACGCAGTATTTT. Its translation: CASSGIEAGPADTQYF.

This clone was counted a few times. The chain couples TRBV11-1 to TRBJ1-2; TRBD1 is a possible D gene (6 bases). Trimming pared 5 bases from V and 5 bases from J, leaving 12 bases between. Germline CDR1 SGHAT, CDR2 FQDESV (reference sequence). The CDR3 is 13 residues long. CDR3 loop: CASSQRGGYGYTF. For the CDR3, the DNA is TGTGCCAGCAGCCAACGAGGGGGTTATGGCTACACCTTC.